Each of the 29 T cell receptor beta chains below was sequenced from the same sample in a study of T cells in localized non-small cell lung cancer. TCRdb's copy holds only in-frame clones and misses some; the assay was immunoSEQ multiplex PCR. The sample shows 35,000 to 45,000 clones, under 90% of them seen only once. Sequencing used peripheral blood mononuclear cells, obtained before any cancer treatment. The receptors come from an older male donor with stage II lung adenocarcinoma.

This chain links TRBV5-5 with TRBJ2-7; TRBD1 matches 7 bases. The V gene's germline CDR1 is SGHKS and CDR2 YYEKEE (reference sequence). CDR3 length equals 14 residues. Trimming cost V 0 bases and J 0 bases; bases outside gene matches: 0. As DNA, the CDR3 is TGTGCCAGCAGCTTGGCAGGGGGCTCCTACGAGCAGTACTTC. The encoded protein is CASSLAGGSYEQYF.

The chain recombines TRBV7-6 with TRBJ2-1; TRBD2 matches 9 bases. The germline gives CDR1 SGHVS, CDR2 FNYEAQ. Trimming cost V 6 bases and J 3 bases; bases outside gene matches: 6. The CDR3 contains 15 residues. CDR3: CASRKGSGSYNEQFF. The CDR3 region has the DNA TGTGCCAGCAGGAAAGGTAGCGGGAGCTACAATGAGCAGTTCTTC.

In DNA form, the CDR3 reads TGTGCCAGCAGTGAAACGACCATGAACACTGAAGCTTTCTTT. Translated, it gives CASSETTMNTEAFF. The V call is TRBV2, the J call TRBJ1-1; D is uncertain. Germline V CDR1 and CDR2: SNHLY, FYNNEI. The CDR3 loop spans 14 amino acids. Trimming cost V 2 bases and J 0 bases, with 7 bases left between them.

V gene TRBV6-5 combines with J gene TRBJ2-7, with 8 bases aligning to TRBD1. CDR1 and CDR2 from the germline V gene are MNHEY and SVGAGI. This CDR3 contains 11 residues. V lost 5 bases to trimming and J lost 10 bases; unmatched junction nucleotides: 4. The CDR3 DNA follows: TGTGCCAGCAGTGCGCAGGGGGCTCAGTACTTC. Encoded protein: CASSAQGAQYF.

This chain connects TRBV14 to TRBJ2-1, with TRBD2 matching over 11 bases. Germline V gene lookup returns CDR1 SGHDN and CDR2 FVKESK. Trimming removed 1 base from V and 14 bases from J; junction bases left unmatched: 4. The CDR3 extends over 13 amino acids. The CDR3 here is CASSQGMTSGKFF. The CDR3 DNA reads TGTGCCAGCAGCCAAGGAATGACTAGCGGGAAGTTCTTC.

The CDR3 is CASSLAGGVETQYF. CDR3 nucleotide sequence: TGTGCCAGCAGTTTAGCAGGGGGCGTGGAGACCCAGTACTTC. The chain employs TRBV27 and TRBJ2-5, with TRBD1 identical over 8 bases. CDR1 MNHEY and CDR2 SMNVEV come from the germline V gene (reference sequence). There are 14 residues in the CDR3. With V trimmed by 2 bases and J by 5 bases, 4 bases remained unmatched.

In this sample, this clone turned up a few times. V is TRBV30 and J is TRBJ2-1; D is perhaps TRBD1 (6 bases). In germline, CDR1 is GTSNPN, CDR2 SVGIG (reference sequence). The CDR3 has 21 amino acids. V lost 4 bases and J lost 0, with 31 bases in between. The CDR3 reads CAWTKRRRRGSSRSSYNEQFF. The CDR3 nucleotides are TGTGCCTGGACCAAACGGAGGAGAAGGGGGTCATCCAGGAGCTCCTACAATGAGCAGTTCTTC. Supplemented by reference TRBV30 and TRBJ2-1, the full variable domain reads SQTIHQWPATLVQPVGSPLSLECTVEGTSNPNLYWYRQAAGRGLQLLFYSVGIGQISSEVPQNLSASRPQDRQFILSSKKLLLSDSGFYLCAWTKRRRRGSSRSSYNEQFFGPGTRLTVL.

V gene TRBV7-6 combines with J gene TRBJ1-3; no clear D. V lost 5 bases and J lost 4, with 12 bases in between. The germline gives CDR1 SGHVS, CDR2 FNYEAQ. The CDR3 is 14 residues long. The CDR3 reads CASSHPRSGNTIYF. As DNA, the CDR3 is TGTGCCAGCAGCCACCCACGAAGCGGAAACACCATATATTTT. The full variable domain, with the rest looked up from reference TRBV7-6 and TRBJ1-3, is GAGVSQSPRYKVTKRGQDVALRCDPISGHVSLYWYRQALGQGPEFLTYFNYEAQQDKSGLPNDRFSAERPEGSISTLTIQRTEQRDSAMYRCASSHPRSGNTIYFGEGSWLTVV.

The J gene is TRBJ1-1, the V gene TRBV19; D is unclear. V lost 9 bases and J lost 5, with 7 bases in between. The CDR3 consists of 10 residues. Germline V gene lookup returns CDR1 LNHDA and CDR2 SQIVND (reference sequence). Here the CDR3 reads CASGKTEAFF. The CDR3 nucleotides read TGTGCCAGCGGGAAGACTGAAGCTTTCTTT. The complete variable domain, with remaining parts taken from reference TRBV19 and TRBJ1-1, reads DGGITQSPKYLFRKEGQNVTLSCEQNLNHDAMYWYRQDPGQGLRLIYYSQIVNDFQKGDIAEGYSVSREKKESFPLTVTSAQKNPTAFYLCASGKTEAFFGQGTRLTVV.

The chain combines TRBV18 with TRBJ2-3; no reliable D call. Trimming took 5 bases from V and 2 from J, leaving 11 bases between them. The CDR3 has 14 residues. CDR1 and CDR2 from the germline V gene are KGHSH and LQKENI. CDR3 bases: TGTGCCAGCTCAGAACTCGCCTACACAGATACGCAGTATTTT. It is translated as CASSELAYTDTQYF.

This sequence joins TRBV30 and TRBJ1-2; no firm D call. Trimming shortened V by 0 bases and J by 10 bases, and 9 bases separated the two germline ends. The CDR3 has 11 amino acids. Germline CDR1 and CDR2: GTSNPN and SVGIG (reference sequence). CDR3 nucleotides: TGTGCCTGGAGTGTACTGGAGGCCTACACCTTC. This codes for CAWSVLEAYTF.

This clone has only a few counts. V usage is TRBV9 and J usage is TRBJ2-1; TRBD2 agrees at 8 bases. The J segment lost 5 bases and the V segment lost 0 bases, leaving 7 bases of the junction unmatched. Germline CDR1 is SGDLS and CDR2 is YYNGEE. There are 16 residues in the CDR3. The CDR3, as DNA: TGTGCCAGCAGCGTAGACCGGGGGGGCGCCCACAATGAGCAGTTCTTC. Its protein is CASSVDRGGAHNEQFF. Filled out from reference TRBV9 and TRBJ2-1, the complete variable domain reads DSGVTQTPKHLITATGQRVTLRCSPRSGDLSVYWYQQSLDQGLQFLIQYYNGEERAKGNILERFSAQQFPDLHSELNLSSLELGDSALYFCASSVDRGGAHNEQFFGPGTRLTVL.

Only a few counts were recorded for this clone. CDR3 residues: CASSSGTSPRTGEQYF. The CDR3 DNA follows: TGTGCCAGCAGCTCGGGGACTAGCCCGAGGACGGGCGAGCAGTACTTC. V usage is TRBV7-2 and J usage is TRBJ2-7; 9 nucleotides agree with TRBD2. In germline, CDR1 is SGHTA, CDR2 FQGNSA. The junction had 13 bases not matched to a gene; V was cut back by 4 bases and J by 6 bases. The CDR3 extends over 16 amino acids.

The V gene is TRBV4-2, the J gene TRBJ1-5; D perhaps matches TRBD1 (5 bases). The V end lost 4 bases, the J end lost 4 bases, and 11 bases lay between the germline ends. The germline V gene has CDR1 LGHNA and CDR2 YNFKEQ. The CDR3 runs 14 residues. DNA of the CDR3: TGTGCCAGCAGCCCGGGGGACGGGAATCAGCCCCAGCATTTT. It codes for CASSPGDGNQPQHF.

The chain combines TRBV30 with TRBJ1-2; D is perhaps TRBD1 (5 bases). Germline V gives CDR1 GTSNPN, CDR2 SVGIG (reference sequence). The CDR3 length is 13 residues. V was trimmed by 3 bases and J by 8 bases, leaving 16 bases between them. The CDR3 loop is CAWSAIRVRGYTF. The CDR3 DNA is TGTGCCTGGAGCGCGATCAGGGTCAGAGGCTACACCTTC.

This chain joins TRBV12-5 and TRBJ1-1; D remains ambiguous. The CDR3 loop spans 12 amino acids. Germline assignment: CDR1 LGHNT and CDR2 FRNRAP. V was cut by 3 bases and J by 4 bases, with 6 bases left in between. CDR3 amino acids: CASGFRGTEAFF. CDR3 coding DNA: TGTGCTAGTGGTTTTCGGGGCACTGAAGCTTTCTTT.

This chain links TRBV6-5 with TRBJ2-1; TRBD2 agrees at 10 bases. The CDR3 sequence is 13 residues long. V shed 7 bases, J shed 10 bases, and the junction held 7 bases outside the gene matches. Germline CDR1 reads MNHEY; CDR2 reads SVGAGI. The CDR3 protein is CASKAGGPGEQFF. The CDR3 DNA reads TGTGCCAGCAAAGCGGGAGGGCCGGGGGAGCAGTTCTTC.

The sample holds one count of this clone. J is TRBJ1-1 and V is TRBV5-4, with D possibly being TRBD1 (5 bases). The CDR3 is made up of 14 amino acids. Germline V gives CDR1 SGHNT, CDR2 YYREEE (reference sequence). V lost 4 bases, J lost 3 bases, and 13 bases lay in between. The CDR3 nucleotides read TGTGCCAGCAGCCCCGGACACGCATACACTGAAGCTTTCTTT. Protein: CASSPGHAYTEAFF.

The J gene is TRBJ2-7, the V gene TRBV6-6, with D unclear. V lost 6 bases and J lost 0, with 18 bases in between. CDR1 is MNHNY and CDR2 is SVGAGI in the germline V gene (reference sequence). The CDR3 covers 16 residues. This chain's CDR3 is CASSPSRASSSYEQYF. CDR3 nucleotide sequence: TGTGCCAGCAGCCCCTCTAGAGCCTCCAGCTCCTACGAGCAGTACTTC.

In its sample, this clone was seen a few times. The CDR3 loop is CASSSTGGQSNEQFF. The CDR3 coding sequence is TGTGCCAGCAGCTCGACGGGGGGACAGAGCAATGAGCAGTTCTTC. The chain uses TRBV7-2 and TRBJ2-1; D is possibly TRBD1 or TRBD2 (7 bases each). Per the germline V gene, CDR1 is SGHTA and CDR2 is FQGNSA. V was clipped by 4 bases and J by 6 bases, with 16 bases between them. The CDR3 contains 15 residues.

The rearrangement links TRBV5-1 to TRBJ2-2; maybe TRBD2 (5 bases). The V end lost 5 bases, the J end lost 7 bases, and 18 bases lay between the germline ends. The CDR3 is made up of 15 amino acids. The germline CDR1 and CDR2 sequences are SGHRS and YFSETQ. The CDR3 spells CASSQTPGRGGELFF. As DNA, the CDR3 is TGCGCCAGCAGTCAAACACCAGGCCGGGGCGGGGAGCTGTTTTTT.

This chain connects TRBV4-2 to TRBJ1-3; tentatively, D is TRBD1 (6 bases). The CDR3 loop spans 18 amino acids. Trimming took off 0 bases at V and 0 bases at J, with 15 bases between the two ends. Germline CDR1 LGHNA, CDR2 YNFKEQ. The CDR3 sequence is CASSQEEGQLFSGNTIYF. In DNA form, the CDR3 reads TGTGCCAGCAGCCAAGAAGAGGGACAACTTTTCTCTGGAAACACCATATATTTT.

The rearrangement joins TRBV5-6 to TRBJ2-2, with 9 bases matching TRBD1. This CDR3 region has 15 residues. The V and J ends lost 4 bases and 6 bases, in that order; junction bases with no gene match: 7. Germline V gene data show CDR1 as SGHDT and CDR2 as YYEEEE. CDR3 loop: CASSPDRGFPGELFF. The CDR3 region has the DNA TGTGCCAGCAGCCCGGACAGGGGTTTTCCCGGGGAGCTGTTTTTT. The whole variable domain, filled in from reference TRBV5-6 and TRBJ2-2, reads DAGVTQSPTHLIKTRGQQVTLRCSPKSGHDTVSWYQQALGQGPQFIFQYYEEEERQRGNFPDRFSGHQFPNYSSELNVNALLLGDSALYLCASSPDRGFPGELFFGEGSRLTVL.

In DNA form, the CDR3 reads TGTGCCAGTAGTATCCGGAACACTGAAGCTTTCTTT. It codes for CASSIRNTEAFF. This chain uses TRBV19 with TRBJ1-1; D unclear. The V and J ends lost 3 bases and 1 base respectively, with 3 bases between them. The length of the CDR3 is 12 residues. In germline, CDR1 is LNHDA, CDR2 SQIVND (reference sequence).

The chain uses TRBV2 and TRBJ1-1; no firm D call. V lost 5 bases, J lost 1 base, and 8 bases lay in between. This CDR3 has 13 residues. Looked up from germline, CDR1 is SNHLY and CDR2 is FYNNEI. The CDR3 here is CASSRAPNTEAFF. CDR3 coding DNA: TGTGCCAGCAGTCGGGCGCCGAACACTGAAGCTTTCTTT.

The rearrangement uses TRBV6-1 and TRBJ1-2, with a possible D match to TRBD1 (6 bases). The CDR3 runs 13 residues. Trimming removed 6 bases from V and 2 bases from J, with 10 bases in between. Germline V gene sequence: CDR1 MNHNS, CDR2 SASEGT. The CDR3 DNA is TGTGCCAGCAGGCCGGACAGCAACTATGGCTACACCTTC. It codes for CASRPDSNYGYTF.

J is TRBJ1-1 and V is TRBV11-3, with D maybe TRBD1 (5 bases). This CDR3 region has 14 residues. Germline V gives CDR1 SGHNT, CDR2 YENEEA. V lost 5 bases, J lost 4 bases, and 14 bases lay in between. The CDR3 DNA reads as TGTGCCAGCAGCCCCGGGGGGTCCGTCACTGAAGCTTTCTTT. Encoded protein: CASSPGGSVTEAFF.

This chain's CDR3 is CASNALRDSEQYF. The CDR3 coding sequence is TGTGCCAGCAACGCTCTCCGGGACAGCGAGCAGTACTTC. The chain joins TRBV11-2 to TRBJ2-7; 7 bases are a match to TRBD1. V was pared by 7 bases and J by 6 bases, with 9 bases of the junction left unmatched. The length of the CDR3 is 13 residues. CDR1 SGHAT and CDR2 FQNNGV come from the germline V gene.

The chain is built from TRBV30 and TRBJ1-3; no definite D call. The CDR3 totals 13 residues. Germline V CDR1 and CDR2: GTSNPN, SVGIG (reference sequence). The V gene lost 0 bases and the J gene lost 0 bases, with 3 bases spanning the gap. DNA of the CDR3: TGTGCCTGGAGTGTAGGCTCTGGAAACACCATATATTTT. This gives the protein CAWSVGSGNTIYF.